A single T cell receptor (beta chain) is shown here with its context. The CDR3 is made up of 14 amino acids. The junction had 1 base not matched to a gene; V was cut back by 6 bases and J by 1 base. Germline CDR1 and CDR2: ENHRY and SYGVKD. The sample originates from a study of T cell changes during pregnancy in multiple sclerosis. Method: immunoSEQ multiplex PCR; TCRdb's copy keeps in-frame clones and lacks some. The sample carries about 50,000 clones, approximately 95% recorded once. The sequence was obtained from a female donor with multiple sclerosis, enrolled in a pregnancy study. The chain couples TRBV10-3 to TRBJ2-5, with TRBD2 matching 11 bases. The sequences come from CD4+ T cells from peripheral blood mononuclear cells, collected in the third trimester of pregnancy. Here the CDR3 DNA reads TGTGCCATCAGAGGGACTAGCGGCCAAGAGACCCAGTACTTC. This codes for CAIRGTSGQETQYF.